The T cell receptor (beta chain) under discussion was sequenced for a study of T-cell reconstitution after alpha-beta-depleted transplantation in children. General observations from the study: Surviving recipient T cells and thymic progenitors accounted for the high day-60 TCRbeta diversity observed in some patients.

Researchers prepared the TCRbeta library using unique molecular identifiers, the study reports. TCRdb analysed the PCR reads with MiXCR anew, one entry per CDR3 protein. The table lists under 750,000 distinct CDR3 sequences, about 23% of them singletons. A note on this clonotype: Its antigen is still unknown.

This receptor was taken from a boy in the first two years of life who had a stem cell transplant for acute myeloid leukemia, so the T cells may come from the graft donor. Sequenced material: PBMCs, mostly from graft donor cells, taken 360 days after TCRalphabeta/CD19-depleted stem cell transplant.

CDR3 DNA: TGTGCCACCAGCAGTGGGACAGGGTGGAATCAGCCCCAGCATTTT. This codes for CATSSGTGWNQPQHF. V is TRBV15 and J is TRBJ1-5, with 9 bases identical to TRBD1. The CDR3 is 15 residues long. Germline values: CDR1 LNHNV, CDR2 YYDKDF (reference sequence). With V trimmed by 3 bases and J by 4 bases, 4 bases remained unmatched.